The source of this T cell receptor beta chain is a study of blood T cell repertoires in COVID-19. Study information: Some COVID-19 samples were acute and others convalescent; all came from the United States, Italy and Spain. Nucleic acid was either cDNA or gDNA, and it came from T cells, B-cell-depleted T cells, or PBMCs.

The CDR3 loop spans 14 amino acids. V gave up 1 base and J gave up 5 bases, with 12 bases separating them. CDR1 and CDR2 from the germline V gene are LGHDT and YNNKEL (reference sequence). In the authors' workflow: The authors estimated nucleated cell counts from reference gene primer amplification. Some clones are missing from TCRdb's copy, which holds only in-frame ones; the method was immunoSEQ multiplex PCR. The V and J calls and the clone size are those of that table, but D and trimming were determined from the DNA. The table lists around 170,000 clones, around four fifths of them singletons. The material sequenced was peripheral blood. The chain recombines TRBV3-1 (or the pseudogene TRBV3-2) with TRBJ2-7; no clear D gene. This receptor was taken from a man aged 25-45 years with active or convalescent COVID-19. CDR3 loop: CASSQALARNEQYF. CDR3 nucleotides: TGTGCCAGCAGCCAAGCGTTAGCCCGAAACGAGCAGTACTTC.